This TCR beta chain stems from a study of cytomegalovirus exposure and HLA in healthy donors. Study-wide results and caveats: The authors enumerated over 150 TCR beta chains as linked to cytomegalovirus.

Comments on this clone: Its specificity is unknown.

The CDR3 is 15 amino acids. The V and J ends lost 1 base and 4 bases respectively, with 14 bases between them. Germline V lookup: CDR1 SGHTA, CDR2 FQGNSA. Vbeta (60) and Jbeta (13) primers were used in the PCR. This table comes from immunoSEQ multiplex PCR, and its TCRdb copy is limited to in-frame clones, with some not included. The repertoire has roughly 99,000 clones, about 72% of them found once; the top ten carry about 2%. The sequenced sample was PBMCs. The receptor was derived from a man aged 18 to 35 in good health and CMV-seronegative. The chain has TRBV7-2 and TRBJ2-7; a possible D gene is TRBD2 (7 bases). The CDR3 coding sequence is TGTGCCAGCAGCTTAGTATTAGGGGGGGGGTACGAGCAGTACTTC. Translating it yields CASSLVLGGGYEQYF.